One sample yielded the 24 T cell receptor beta chains listed below, sequenced in a study of blood T cell repertoires in COVID-19. The method was immunoSEQ multiplex PCR; TCRdb's version includes in-frame clones alone and lacks a portion of them. The repertoire holds some 270,000 clones, with about four fifths as singletons. Sequencing was performed on PBMCs or T cells enriched from blood (not recorded which). These receptors were taken from a man between 45 and 60 years old who had recovered from COVID-19.

The chain links TRBV5-6 to TRBJ1-2; no reliable D call. The CDR3 is 12 amino acids. The V and J ends lost 2 bases and 13 bases respectively, with 15 bases between them. From germline, CDR1 is SGHDT and CDR2 YYEEEE. CDR3 residues: CASSFNPQVGTF. CDR3 coding DNA: TGTGCCAGCAGCTTTAATCCGCAGGTCGGCACCTTC.

The gene calls are TRBV15 and TRBJ2-7, with 7 positions matching TRBD1. Germline V gene sequence: CDR1 LNHNV, CDR2 YYDKDF (reference sequence). CDR3 length: 15 amino acids. The trim removed 2 bases at V and 2 bases at J, leaving 6 bases unmatched. The DNA for the CDR3 is TGTGCCACCAGCAGACTTGAAGGGGGCACCTACGAGCAGTACTTC. Encoded protein: CATSRLEGGTYEQYF. Full variable domain (rest looked up from reference TRBV15 and TRBJ2-7): DAMVIQNPRYQVTQFGKPVTLSCSQTLNHNVMYWYQQKSSQAPKLLFHYYDKDFNNEADTPDNFQSRRPNTSFCFLDIRSPGLGDTAMYLCATSRLEGGTYEQYFGPGTRLTVT.

The CDR3 region is CASSEIAPVYEQYF. The CDR3 region has the DNA TGTGCCAGCAGCGAGATCGCGCCCGTATACGAGCAGTACTTC. The chain has TRBV3-1 (or the pseudogene TRBV3-2) and TRBJ2-7; no clear D gene. Deletions cut 5 bases from V and 4 bases from J, with 15 bases between. CDR3 length: 14 amino acids. CDR1 and CDR2 from the germline V gene are LGHDT and YNNKEL (reference sequence).

The rearrangement uses TRBV12-5 and TRBJ2-7, with a tentative D call TRBD2 (5 bases). The CDR3 length is 11 residues. Germline V gene data show CDR1 as LGHNT and CDR2 as FRNRAP. CDR3 sequence reads: CAAMAGYEQYF. The CDR3 nucleotides read TGTGCCGCAATGGCGGGTTACGAGCAGTACTTC.

The J gene is TRBJ1-2, the V gene TRBV24-1; maybe TRBD1 (5 bases). CDR1 and CDR2 from the germline V gene are KGHDR and SFDVKD. The CDR3 has 14 amino acids. V was clipped by 5 bases and J by 2 bases, with 11 bases between them. CDR3 nucleotides: TGTGCCACCAGTGGCGACAGATTCAACTATGGCTACACCTTC. It yields the protein CATSGDRFNYGYTF.

The chain recombines TRBV11-3 with TRBJ2-1, with 15 bases fitting TRBD2. This CDR3 contains 17 residues. The germline V gene has CDR1 SGHNT and CDR2 YENEEA. V trimming: 4 bases; J trimming: 8 bases; junction bases outside the gene matches: 9. CDR3 region: CASSSGLAGGVVDEQFF. The CDR3 bases are TGTGCCAGCAGCTCCGGACTAGCGGGAGGGGTGGTGGATGAGCAGTTCTTC.

This chain joins TRBV7-2 and TRBJ2-7; the match to TRBD1 covers 7 bases. CDR1 and CDR2 (germline): SGHTA, FQGNSA. This CDR3 is 15 amino acids long. With 5 bases clipped from V and 7 bases from J, the junction kept 14 bases outside the gene matches. CDR3 loop: CASSPDGIGGREQYF. The CDR3 nucleotides read TGTGCCAGCAGCCCCGACGGGATAGGGGGCCGTGAGCAGTACTTC.

The chain uses TRBV2 and TRBJ1-2; no clear D. This CDR3 has 14 amino acids. CDR1 is SNHLY and CDR2 is FYNNEI in the germline V gene. Trimming took off 5 bases at V and 4 bases at J, with 14 bases between the two ends. The DNA of the CDR3 is TGTGCCAGCAGTTCGGGGTCTACTTTCTATGGCTACACCTTC. As protein: CASSSGSTFYGYTF.

The sample holds one count of this clone. The chain uses TRBV10-1 and TRBJ2-2, with TRBD2 matching over 7 bases. Per germline, CDR1 WNHNN and CDR2 SYGVQD (reference sequence). The V and J ends lost 4 bases and 0 bases, in that order; junction bases with no gene match: 2. The CDR3 length is 15 residues. The chain's CDR3 is CASSVGGANTGELFF. Here the CDR3 DNA reads TGCGCCAGCAGTGTGGGGGGGGCGAACACCGGGGAGCTGTTTTTT.

V is TRBV10-3 and J is TRBJ1-1; D gene unclear. V lost 0 bases to trimming and J lost 1 base, with 9 bases between them. Germline CDR1 and CDR2: ENHRY and SYGVKD. This CDR3 has 15 amino acids. The CDR3, as DNA: TGTGCCATCAGTGAGTCGGGGAGAACGAACACTGAAGCTTTCTTT. Its translation: CAISESGRTNTEAFF.

This chain links TRBV6-5 with TRBJ1-2; D not resolved. This CDR3 comprises 12 residues. Germline assignment: CDR1 MNHEY and CDR2 SVGAGI. V was shortened by 7 bases and J by 3 bases, with 9 bases between the two germline ends. CDR3 nucleotide sequence: TGTGCCAGCACCAAATCGGACTATGGCTACACCTTC. It translates to CASTKSDYGYTF.

The chain combines TRBV5-1 with TRBJ2-5; 7 positions agree with TRBD1. The CDR3 length is 15 residues. Per the germline V gene, CDR1 is SGHRS and CDR2 is YFSETQ. The V segment lost 3 bases and the J segment 2 bases; nucleotides outside the gene matches: 7. Here the CDR3 DNA reads TGCGCCAGCAGCTCATCGACAGGGCAACAAGAGACCCAGTACTTC. Translated: CASSSSTGQQETQYF.

This clone is a singleton in its sample. The rearrangement links TRBV24-1 to TRBJ1-1, with 9 bases identical to TRBD1. After removal of 7 bases from V and 11 bases from J, the junction contained 13 bases not matched to a gene. The germline CDR1 and CDR2 sequences are KGHDR and SFDVKD. The CDR3 extends over 14 amino acids. The CDR3, as DNA: TGTGCCACCAGAGAGACAGGGGGAGGCCTTCGCGCTTTCTTT. Residues: CATRETGGGLRAFF.

The V call is TRBV4-2, the J call TRBJ1-2, with unresolved D. The CDR3 covers 15 residues. V lost 0 bases, J lost 3 bases, and 11 bases lay in between. The germline gives CDR1 LGHNA, CDR2 YNFKEQ. In DNA form, the CDR3 reads TGTGCCAGCAGCCAAGATGTAGGCGGCTACTATGGCTACACCTTC. Protein sequence: CASSQDVGGYYGYTF.

This rearrangement joins TRBV9 to TRBJ1-5; TRBD1 is a possible D gene (6 bases). CDR1 is SGDLS, CDR2 YYNGEE, per germline. The CDR3 sequence is 14 residues long. The ends were cut back, 3 bases at V and 4 bases at J, with 11 bases in the middle. CDR3 protein: CASSGNRENQPQHF. For the CDR3, the DNA is TGTGCCAGCAGCGGCAACAGGGAGAATCAGCCCCAGCATTTT.

The V call is TRBV11-3, the J call TRBJ1-2; the D gene is possibly TRBD1 (6 bases). V was cut by 1 base and J by 13 bases, with 16 bases left in between. Germline V lookup: CDR1 SGHNT, CDR2 YENEEA. CDR3 length: 13 amino acids. The CDR3 spells CASSLGLRTVGTF. The CDR3 DNA is TGTGCCAGCAGCTTAGGACTCCGGACAGTGGGCACCTTC.

This chain uses TRBV12-5 with TRBJ2-3, with 8 bases aligning to TRBD1. Per germline, CDR1 LGHNT and CDR2 FRNRAP. This CDR3 contains 14 residues. Trimming took 6 bases from V and 0 from J; bases not matched to a gene: 2. The CDR3 region has the DNA TGTGCTAGTGGAAGACAGGGGAGCACAGATACGCAGTATTTT. Translating it yields CASGRQGSTDTQYF.

This clone was found a few times. The gene calls are TRBV6-5 and TRBJ2-3; 8 bases line up with TRBD2. The CDR3 has 15 amino acids. Germline-derived CDR1 and CDR2 are MNHEY and SVGAGI. J gave up 6 bases and V 0 bases, and 5 bases lay outside the gene matches. CDR3 DNA: TGTGCCAGCAGTTACTCGCGGGGGGCCGGGGATACGCAGTATTTT. This codes for CASSYSRGAGDTQYF.

J is TRBJ2-3 and V is TRBV5-1; a weak D match, TRBD1 (6 bases). V lost 0 bases, J lost 8 bases, and 22 bases lay in between. Germline V lookup: CDR1 SGHRS, CDR2 YFSETQ. This CDR3 is 17 amino acids long. The CDR3: CASSLGGPRAQMGTQYF. The CDR3 nucleotides are TGCGCCAGCAGCTTGGGGGGGCCTAGGGCCCAGATGGGTACGCAGTATTTT.

This clone was observed once. The chain couples TRBV5-1 to TRBJ1-3, with a weak D call TRBD1 (5 bases). From germline, CDR1 is SGHRS and CDR2 YFSETQ. V shed 2 bases and J shed 4 bases, with 19 bases lying between them. CDR3 length: 17 amino acids. The chain's CDR3 is CASSFAGRGGLGNTIYF. The CDR3 DNA reads TGCGCCAGCAGCTTTGCGGGACGTGGAGGCCTCGGAAACACCATATATTTT.

The rearrangement uses TRBV6-5 and TRBJ2-2; 13 positions agree with TRBD2. The CDR3 totals 15 residues. V trimming: 2 bases; J trimming: 6 bases; junction bases outside the gene matches: 0. CDR1 and CDR2 from the germline V gene are MNHEY and SVGAGI. The CDR3 spells CASSYGLAGAGELFF. CDR3 coding DNA: TGTGCCAGCAGTTACGGACTAGCGGGAGCCGGGGAGCTGTTTTTT.

This chain links TRBV2 with TRBJ2-7; 10 bases map to TRBD1. Germline V CDR1 and CDR2: SNHLY, FYNNEI. The CDR3 has 12 amino acids. Unmatched junction bases numbered 5, after V lost 10 bases and J lost 5 bases. The CDR3 here is CATRTGGDEQYF. CDR3 coding DNA: TGTGCCACTCGGACAGGGGGAGACGAGCAGTACTTC.

This clone has only one observation. V usage is TRBV14 and J usage is TRBJ2-7; D gene ambiguous. V was clipped by 1 base and J by 3 bases, with 19 bases between them. The CDR3 loop spans 17 amino acids. Germline-derived CDR1 and CDR2 are SGHDN and FVKESK. CDR3 coding DNA: TGTGCCAGCAGCCAAGTTTCGAGTAGCCATTACCGCTACGAGCAGTACTTC. It yields the protein CASSQVSSSHYRYEQYF.

The chain couples TRBV2 to TRBJ1-2, with 7 bases aligning to TRBD1. The ends lost 7 bases at V and 3 bases at J; junction bases unmatched: 11. CDR1 SNHLY and CDR2 FYNNEI come from the germline V gene. The CDR3 sequence is 15 residues long. The CDR3 here is CASNQEGAGDYGYTF. CDR3 DNA sequence: TGTGCCAGCAACCAGGAGGGGGCTGGTGACTATGGCTACACCTTC.